These 21 T cell receptor beta chains were all obtained from the same sample, sequenced in a study of cytomegalovirus exposure and HLA in healthy donors. Primers: 60 Vbeta forward and 13 Jbeta reverse. Profiled with immunoSEQ multiplex PCR; TCRdb holds only in-frame clones, not every one. The sample includes about 140,000 clones, about three quarters of them seen just once. Sequencing was carried out using PBMCs. Source of these receptors: a male donor in good health and CMV-seropositive.

The gene calls are TRBV18 and TRBJ1-4; D not certain. V shed 0 bases and J shed 8 bases, with 10 bases lying between them. The CDR3 contains 14 residues. CDR1 and CDR2 (germline): KGHSH, LQKENI. The CDR3 loop is CASSPPADTEKLFF. DNA for the CDR3: TGTGCCAGCTCACCACCGGCAGATACCGAAAAACTGTTTTTT.

The chain recombines TRBV18 with TRBJ1-2, with 8 bases fitting TRBD1. The CDR3 extends over 15 amino acids. Germline CDR1 KGHSH, CDR2 LQKENI. V shed 6 bases, J shed 4 bases, and the junction held 10 bases outside the gene matches. The CDR3 protein is CASSPGQGGLYGYTF. The CDR3 DNA reads as TGTGCCAGCTCCCCTGGACAGGGAGGTCTCTATGGCTACACCTTC. The whole variable domain, filled in from reference TRBV18 and TRBJ1-2, reads NAGVMQNPRHLVRRRGQEARLRCSPMKGHSHVYWYRQLPEEGLKFMVYLQKENIIDESGMPKERFSAEFPKEGPSILRIQQVVRGDSAAYFCASSPGQGGLYGYTFGSGTRLTVV.

The gene calls are TRBV6-1 and TRBJ2-1, with TRBD2 identical over 10 bases. CDR3 length equals 15 residues. Germline V gene data show CDR1 as MNHNS and CDR2 as SASEGT. The J segment lost 7 bases and the V segment lost 3 bases, leaving 6 bases of the junction unmatched. CDR3 nucleotides: TGTGCCAGCAGTGAGAGCGGGGGGGCCGGGAATGAGCAGTTCTTC. Its protein product is CASSESGGAGNEQFF.

The chain joins TRBV30 to TRBJ1-1; the match to TRBD1 covers 8 bases. In germline, CDR1 is GTSNPN, CDR2 SVGIG (reference sequence). J lost 4 bases, V lost 2 bases, and 9 bases had no gene match. This CDR3 has 15 residues. The CDR3 region is CAWSLTQGAGTEAFF. In nucleotides, the CDR3 is TGTGCCTGGAGTCTAACCCAGGGGGCGGGCACTGAAGCTTTCTTT.

The CDR3 here is CASSLSVRLANHTGELFF. DNA of the CDR3: TGTGCCAGCAGTTTATCTGTGAGGCTAGCGAACCACACCGGGGAGCTGTTTTTT. The chain links TRBV27 to TRBJ2-2, with D possibly being TRBD2 (6 bases). The V end was cut by 0 bases, the J end by 3 bases, with 17 bases between. This CDR3 contains 18 residues. Germline loops: CDR1 MNHEY, CDR2 SMNVEV (reference sequence).

The CDR3 DNA reads TGTGCCAGCAGTTATTGGACAGGGCGGGCCGGGGAGCTGTTTTTT. It yields the protein CASSYWTGRAGELFF. The J gene is TRBJ2-2, the V gene TRBV6-5; the match to TRBD1 covers 8 bases. There are 15 residues in the CDR3. J was trimmed by 6 bases and V by 3 bases; bases with no gene match: 6. CDR1 and CDR2 from the germline V gene are MNHEY and SVGAGI.

The chain recombines TRBV19 with TRBJ2-3; 9 bases line up with TRBD2. In germline, CDR1 is LNHDA, CDR2 SQIVND (reference sequence). The V segment lost 6 bases and the J segment 5 bases; nucleotides outside the gene matches: 9. This CDR3 region has 15 residues. The CDR3 sequence: CASRFSGSSGDTQYF. CDR3 coding DNA: TGTGCCAGTAGGTTTAGCGGGAGCTCGGGAGATACGCAGTATTTT.

The gene calls are TRBV6-4 and TRBJ2-3, with 8 nucleotides matching TRBD2. CDR1 MRHNA and CDR2 SNTAGT come from the germline V gene. The CDR3 loop spans 15 amino acids. After removal of 8 bases from V and 3 bases from J, the junction contained 10 bases not matched to a gene. The CDR3 spells CASRGGRTPTDTQYF. The DNA of the CDR3 is TGTGCCAGCCGGGGGGGCCGCACTCCAACAGATACGCAGTATTTT.

This sequence joins TRBV4-1 and TRBJ2-4, with D perhaps matching TRBD1 (5 bases). The CDR3 loop spans 14 amino acids. V lost 1 base and J 7 bases, leaving 11 bases between the germline ends. Per germline, CDR1 MGHRA and CDR2 YSYEKL. CDR3 bases: TGCGCCAGCAGCCAAGTTCTCCAGGGTAACATTCAGTACTTC. Protein product: CASSQVLQGNIQYF.

This clone has a single count. The chain employs TRBV10-3 and TRBJ2-7; 9 bases are shared with TRBD1. Germline CDR1 and CDR2: ENHRY and SYGVKD. This CDR3 comprises 13 residues. Trimming cost V 5 bases and J 4 bases; bases outside gene matches: 3. The CDR3 coding sequence is TGTGCCATCAGTAGGACAGGGGATTACGAGCAGTACTTC. It specifies CAISRTGDYEQYF.

The genes are TRBV11-2 and TRBJ2-4; 8 nucleotides match TRBD1. Germline loops: CDR1 SGHAT, CDR2 FQNNGV. The CDR3 is 15 amino acids. The junction had 8 bases not matched to a gene; V was cut back by 4 bases and J by 6 bases. CDR3 sequence (DNA): TGTGCCAGCAGCTACGATGCCGGGACAGGAAACATTCAGTACTTC. Its translation is CASSYDAGTGNIQYF.

The rearrangement joins TRBV6-1 to TRBJ2-7, with D hard to call. The V and J ends lost 2 bases and 2 bases respectively, with 7 bases between them. CDR3 size: 13 residues. Germline V CDR1 and CDR2: MNHNS, SASEGT. CDR3 sequence (DNA): TGTGCCAGCAGTGAACAGGTACCCTACGAGCAGTACTTC. Translated: CASSEQVPYEQYF.

The genes are TRBV7-9 and TRBJ2-7; TRBD2 agrees at 7 bases. The ends lost 5 bases at V and 5 bases at J; junction bases unmatched: 6. This CDR3 has 13 residues. The germline V gene encodes CDR1 SEHNR and CDR2 FQNEAQ (reference sequence). The CDR3, as DNA: TGTGCCAGCAGCCCACTCGCGGGGGACGAGCAGTACTTC. It specifies CASSPLAGDEQYF.

This chain connects TRBV28 to TRBJ2-7; tentative D call: TRBD1 (5 bases). The length of the CDR3 is 14 residues. The germline gives CDR1 MDHEN, CDR2 SYDVKM. The V gene lost 5 bases and the J gene lost 6 bases, with 17 bases spanning the gap. Here the CDR3 reads CASSPRQTDTEQYF. DNA for the CDR3: TGTGCCAGCAGTCCACGACAGACCGACACCGAGCAGTACTTC.

V usage is TRBV6-5 and J usage is TRBJ2-1; the D gene is possibly TRBD1 (6 bases). Trimming pared 4 bases from V and 6 bases from J, leaving 10 bases between. CDR3 length: 13 amino acids. Germline CDR1 and CDR2: MNHEY and SVGAGI. The CDR3 sequence is CASSSHRANEQFF. The CDR3 DNA reads as TGTGCCAGCAGTTCCCACAGGGCCAATGAGCAGTTCTTC.

The rearrangement links TRBV13 to TRBJ2-7; 11 bases match TRBD2. The V gene's germline CDR1 is PRHDT and CDR2 FYEKMQ (reference sequence). With 5 bases clipped from V and 2 bases from J, the junction kept 5 bases outside the gene matches. The CDR3 sequence is 15 residues long. The DNA for the CDR3 is TGTGCCAGCAGCGGGAGACTAGCGGGAACCTACGAGCAGTACTTC. This translates into CASSGRLAGTYEQYF.

The chain is built from TRBV18 and TRBJ1-6; tentative D call: TRBD1 (5 bases). Germline CDR1 KGHSH, CDR2 LQKENI. V lost 0 bases and J 10 bases, leaving 13 bases between the germline ends. The CDR3 spans 15 residues. The CDR3 DNA is TGTGCCAGCTCACCACCTGACAGTTCGGGCTCACCCCTCCACTTT. Translating gives CASSPPDSSGSPLHF.

The chain uses TRBV7-2 and TRBJ2-7; 14 bases fit TRBD2. CDR3 length equals 15 residues. Germline lookup yields CDR1 SGHTA and CDR2 FQGNSA. V lost 5 bases to trimming and J lost 4 bases; unmatched junction nucleotides: 4. CDR3 coding DNA: TGTGCCAGCAGCCAGACTAGCGGGGGGGAGTACGAGCAGTACTTC. This gives the protein CASSQTSGGEYEQYF.

V and J are TRBV7-2 and TRBJ2-7; 7 bases map to TRBD2. Germline V CDR1 and CDR2: SGHTA, FQGNSA. The CDR3 contains 15 residues. V was clipped by 1 base and J by 4 bases; unmatched bases: 7. CDR3 in DNA: TGTGCCAGCAGCTTAGGGGCGGGAGCGGGTTACGAGCAGTACTTC. Its translation is CASSLGAGAGYEQYF.

The genes are TRBV15 and TRBJ2-5, with 13 bases that match TRBD2. The trim removed 3 bases at V and 2 bases at J, leaving 3 bases unmatched. Germline CDR1 LNHNV, CDR2 YYDKDF (reference sequence). The CDR3 runs 16 residues. This CDR3 is CATSSGLAGVQETQYF. The CDR3 DNA reads TGTGCCACCAGCAGCGGACTAGCGGGGGTTCAAGAGACCCAGTACTTC.

This chain links TRBV7-9 with TRBJ1-1; unclear D gene. Germline V lookup: CDR1 SEHNR, CDR2 FQNEAQ (reference sequence). Trimming shortened V by 5 bases and J by 3 bases, and 7 bases separated the two germline ends. The CDR3 consists of 12 residues. Written as DNA, the CDR3 is TGTGCCAGCAGCCCCCGGGACACTGAAGCTTTCTTT. Amino acid sequence: CASSPRDTEAFF.